This passage covers 5 T cell receptor beta chains from one sample sequenced in a study of blood T cell repertoires in COVID-19. Profiled with immunoSEQ multiplex PCR; TCRdb holds only in-frame clones, not every one. The sample comprises 180,000 or so clones, about nine tenths of which are singletons, and roughly 9.7% rests with the top ten. Sequenced: peripheral blood. The receptors shown here come from a woman in her fifties or sixties with COVID-19, enrolled during active disease.

V and J are TRBV7-6 and TRBJ2-7; a weak D match, TRBD2 (5 bases). Looked up from germline, CDR1 is SGHVS and CDR2 is FNYEAQ. V was shortened by 4 bases and J by 3 bases, with 16 bases between the two germline ends. This CDR3 spans 15 amino acids. CDR3 bases: TGTGCCAGCAGCTATAGCAGGACGGGAAACTACGAGCAGTACTTC. Protein product: CASSYSRTGNYEQYF. The full variable domain, rest sourced from reference TRBV7-6 and TRBJ2-7, is GAGVSQSPRYKVTKRGQDVALRCDPISGHVSLYWYRQALGQGPEFLTYFNYEAQQDKSGLPNDRFSAERPEGSISTLTIQRTEQRDSAMYRCASSYSRTGNYEQYFGPGTRLTVT.

The chain has TRBV6-2 or TRBV6-3 and TRBJ2-1, with 10 bases lining up with TRBD2. The trim removed 2 bases at V and 9 bases at J, leaving 4 bases unmatched. Germline assignment: CDR1 MNHEY and CDR2 SVGEGT. CDR3 length equals 14 residues. The CDR3 reads CASSYGAGGVEQFF. The CDR3 DNA sequence: TGTGCCAGCAGTTACGGAGCGGGAGGGGTTGAGCAGTTCTTC.

V is TRBV28 and J is TRBJ1-6; D is uncertain. V was shortened by 3 bases and J by 6 bases, with 6 bases between the two germline ends. This CDR3 comprises 13 residues. The V gene's germline CDR1 is MDHEN and CDR2 SYDVKM. The CDR3, as DNA: TGTGCCAGCAGTTTCTCTCGTAATTCACCCCTCCACTTT. Translating it yields CASSFSRNSPLHF.

This chain connects TRBV5-6 to TRBJ1-6; tentative D call: TRBD1 (6 bases). Germline V lookup: CDR1 SGHDT, CDR2 YYEEEE. CDR3 length: 15 amino acids. The ends were cut back, 3 bases at V and 9 bases at J, with 16 bases in the middle. CDR3 sequence (DNA): TGTGCCAGCAGCTCTGAGACAGGATGGAGTTCACCCCTCCACTTT. It translates to CASSSETGWSSPLHF.

This chain connects TRBV7-2 to TRBJ2-7; 11 bases fit TRBD1. Trimming at V came to 5 bases and at J to 4 bases, leaving 10 bases not matched to a gene. The V gene's germline CDR1 is SGHTA and CDR2 FQGNSA. The CDR3 length is 16 residues. The CDR3 spells CASSRTGGEGIYEQYF. For the CDR3, the DNA is TGTGCCAGCAGCCGGACAGGGGGCGAGGGGATATACGAGCAGTACTTC.